This entry features one T cell receptor (beta chain) sequence. The germline V and J ends were trimmed by 8 bases and 6 bases, with 17 bases remaining between them. Looked up from germline, CDR1 is MNHEY and CDR2 is SVGAGI. The CDR3 has 13 amino acids. Individuals drawn from about two dozen US areas were about 18 to 100 years old. Participants' own reports of clinical history determined their cohort assignment. What the recovered Cohort 3 donors had was two negative PCRs, clearance, or symptom resolution. The protocol was immunoSEQ multiplex PCR, while the TCRdb copy is restricted to in-frame clones and leaves out a portion. The sample has approximately 350,000 clones; 85% to 90% are singletons. The data were taken from a study of blood T cell repertoires in COVID-19. Study information: PBMCs, B-cell-depleted T cells, or T cells provided the cDNA or gDNA that made up the material.

This sequence was found in a man aged 18-30 years who had recovered from COVID-19. The rearrangement links TRBV6-5 to TRBJ2-7; D is possibly TRBD1 (5 bases). The sequenced sample was PBMCs or T cells enriched from blood (not recorded which). CDR3 sequence reads: CASQLTKGSEQYF. For the CDR3, the DNA is TGTGCCAGCCAACTGACGAAGGGGTCCGAGCAGTACTTC.